Following are 26 T cell receptor beta chains from one sample sequenced in a study of post-analysis software for immune sequencing data. Unique molecular identifiers tagged the TCR beta cDNA libraries. Each CDR3 protein gets one entry after TCRdb re-called the PCR reads with MiXCR. The sample holds some 500,000 distinct CDR3 sequences; roughly 46% are singletons and the top ten take roughly 12%. Findings and caveats of the study: Five TRBV segments occurring more often in patients than controls included TRBV5-6, TRBV5-1 and TRBV20-1.

For these TCRs, the target antigens are not known. The sequencing sample was made of blood. All receptors come from a girl between 5 and 17 years old with multiple sclerosis.

V usage is TRBV7-3 and J usage is TRBJ1-1; D might be TRBD1 (6 bases). This CDR3 spans 15 amino acids. Germline lookup yields CDR1 SGHTA and CDR2 FQGTGA. Trimming pared 5 bases from V and 3 bases from J, leaving 16 bases between. The CDR3 coding sequence is TGTGCCAGCAGCCCCTTAGGGGGGCGGGACACTGAAGCTTTCTTT. It yields the protein CASSPLGGRDTEAFF.

The V and J genes are TRBV28 and TRBJ2-5, with TRBD2 matching over 9 bases. After removal of 2 bases from V and 2 bases from J, the junction contained 6 bases not matched to a gene. Per the germline V gene, CDR1 is MDHEN and CDR2 is SYDVKM. The length of the CDR3 is 16 residues. As DNA, the CDR3 is TGTGCCAGCAGTTTAGGGGCGCTAGCGGGGCAAGAGACCCAGTACTTC. Amino acids: CASSLGALAGQETQYF.

This chain uses TRBV3-1 with TRBJ2-6, with TRBD2 matching over 8 bases. Germline V gene data show CDR1 as LGHDT and CDR2 as YNNKEL (reference sequence). Germline trimming cut 3 bases from V and 4 bases from J; bases unmatched to any gene: 5. The CDR3 spans 16 residues. In DNA, the CDR3 is TGTGCCAGCAGCCACGGGGGGGGGACCGGGGCCAACGTCCTGACTTTC. This codes for CASSHGGGTGANVLTF.

In this sample, this clonotype turned up a few times. The chain is built from TRBV12-3 or TRBV12-4 and TRBJ2-3, with D maybe TRBD1 (5 bases). V lost 4 bases to trimming and J lost 6 bases, with 14 bases between them. This CDR3 region has 14 residues. The CDR3 DNA follows: TGTGCCAGCAGTTGGATGGCCGCAGGGGATACGCAGTATTTT. It codes for CASSWMAAGDTQYF.

The gene calls are TRBV28 and TRBJ1-5, with unresolved D. V lost 8 bases and J 9 bases, leaving 14 bases between the germline ends. The CDR3 is 12 amino acids. Germline CDR1 is MDHEN and CDR2 is SYDVKM. Here the CDR3 DNA reads TGTGCCAGCTTATCGGGTATCGGGCCCCAGCATTTT. Translated, it gives CASLSGIGPQHF. The variable domain in full, with the rest retrieved from reference TRBV28 and TRBJ1-5, is DVKVTQSSRYLVKRTGEKVFLECVQDMDHENMFWYRQDPGLGLRLIYFSYDVKMKEKGDIPEGYSVSREKKERFSLILESASTNQTSMYLCASLSGIGPQHFGDGTRLSIL.

The chain links TRBV4-1 to TRBJ2-2, with 10 bases fitting TRBD1. From germline, CDR1 is MGHRA and CDR2 YSYEKL. With 3 bases clipped from V and 7 bases from J, the junction kept 8 bases outside the gene matches. CDR3 length: 16 residues. CDR3 in amino acids: CASSHVSGTGVGELFF. DNA for the CDR3: TGCGCCAGCAGCCACGTATCCGGGACAGGGGTCGGGGAGCTGTTTTTT.

This clonotype has only a few counts. This rearrangement joins TRBV20-1 to TRBJ2-4; the match to TRBD2 covers 10 bases. The DNA end favors TRBJ2-7, so the J call may be wrong. The CDR3 runs 13 residues. Germline V lookup: CDR1 DFQATT, CDR2 SNEGSKA (reference sequence). The CDR3 coding sequence is TGCAGTGCCCCAAGCGGGAGGGCTAACGAGCAGTACTTC. As protein: CSAPSGRANEQYF.

This clonotype was observed a few times. The gene calls are TRBV9 and TRBJ2-1; a possible D gene is TRBD2 (6 bases). The J call may be incorrect, as the DNA end agrees better with TRBJ2-7. The CDR3 has 15 amino acids. Germline V CDR1 and CDR2: SGDLS, YYNGEE. The CDR3 region is CASSSGESSYNEQYF. CDR3 sequence (DNA): TGTGCCAGCAGTTCGGGAGAGAGCTCCTACAATGAGCAGTACTTC.

This chain uses TRBV3-1 with TRBJ1-5, with D possibly matching TRBD1 (5 bases). The V and J ends lost 4 bases and 3 bases respectively, with 10 bases between them. Germline V gives CDR1 LGHDT, CDR2 YNNKEL (reference sequence). There are 14 residues in the CDR3. The CDR3 coding sequence is TGTGCCAGCAGCCCCGGGACGGACAATCAGCCCCAGCATTTT. Its translation is CASSPGTDNQPQHF.

This chain connects TRBV20-1 to TRBJ2-7; D may match TRBD1 or TRBD2 (5 bases each). Trimming stripped 6 bases from V and 2 bases from J, with 14 bases between. The CDR3 has 13 residues. In germline, CDR1 is DFQATT, CDR2 SNEGSKA (reference sequence). The CDR3 sequence: CSAPGTDPYEQYF. CDR3 bases: TGCAGTGCCCCCGGGACGGACCCCTACGAGCAGTACTTC.

This clonotype was seen a few times. The genes are TRBV6-6 and TRBJ2-1; 14 nucleotides agree with TRBD2. The CDR3 consists of 17 residues. Germline V gene lookup returns CDR1 MNHNY and CDR2 SVGAGI (reference sequence). Trimming removed 5 bases from V and 7 bases from J; junction bases left unmatched: 10. The chain's CDR3 is CASSQHGTSGSGNEQFF. For the CDR3, the DNA is TGTGCCAGCAGTCAACACGGGACTAGCGGGAGCGGAAATGAGCAGTTCTTC.

V gene TRBV7-2 combines with J gene TRBJ2-7, with 7 bases aligning to TRBD2. The V and J ends lost 5 bases and 3 bases, in that order; junction bases with no gene match: 13. Germline CDR1 SGHTA, CDR2 FQGNSA. The CDR3 sequence is 16 residues long. As DNA, the CDR3 is TGTGCCAGCAGCCCGGCTAGCGGTCAGAAGGGCTACGAGCAGTACTTC. Translated: CASSPASGQKGYEQYF.

This clonotype occurred once. At one end, the junction sequence differs from germline, possibly due to a read error. The genes are TRBV13 and TRBJ2-7; D remains ambiguous. Germline V lookup: CDR1 PRHDT, CDR2 FYEKMQ (reference sequence). The CDR3 totals 12 residues. CDR3 protein: CANSLTVSGQYF. The CDR3 nucleotides read TGTGCCAACAGCTTGACGGTTTCGGGGCAGTACTTC.

The chain has TRBV28 and TRBJ2-1, with 7 bases that match TRBD1. The J call may be wrong; the DNA end is better matched by TRBJ2-7. Germline assignment: CDR1 MDHEN and CDR2 SYDVKM. The CDR3 is made up of 15 amino acids. CDR3 region: CASSHTGDRYNEQYF. The CDR3 bases are TGTGCCAGCAGCCACACAGGGGACCGATACAATGAGCAGTACTTC.

This clonotype appeared a few times. The chain joins TRBV4-1 to TRBJ2-5, with 9 bases lining up with TRBD1. This CDR3 is 16 amino acids long. Germline V gives CDR1 MGHRA, CDR2 YSYEKL. The J segment lost 1 base and the V segment lost 1 base, leaving 4 bases of the junction unmatched. As DNA, the CDR3 is TGCGCCAGCAGCCAAGGGGACAGGGCCTTCCAAGAGACCCAGTACTTC. This translates into CASSQGDRAFQETQYF.

This clonotype was seen repeatedly, ten times or more. The V call is TRBV12-3 or TRBV12-4, the J call TRBJ1-2, with TRBD1 matching over 8 bases. The junction had 10 bases not matched to a gene; V was cut back by 10 bases and J by 9 bases. CDR3 length: 12 residues. The CDR3: CAILGQGLRYTF. The DNA of the CDR3 is TGTGCCATTCTAGGACAGGGTCTGCGCTACACCTTC.

The sample holds a few counts of this clonotype. The chain couples TRBV29-1 to TRBJ2-5; TRBD1 is a possible D gene (6 bases). With 6 bases removed from V and 0 bases from J, the gap between germline ends came to 11 bases. CDR3 length: 13 residues. The germline gives CDR1 SQVTM, CDR2 ANQGSEA. The CDR3 coding sequence is TGCAGCGTCGAGGGGACAAACCAAGAGACCCAGTACTTC. It translates to CSVEGTNQETQYF.

As DNA, the CDR3 is TGTGCCAGCAGCTTTGCGGGGGCGAGCTATGGCTACACCTTC. As protein: CASSFAGASYGYTF. The chain carries TRBV7-9 and TRBJ1-2; D perhaps matches TRBD1 (6 bases). This CDR3 comprises 14 residues. V was trimmed by 3 bases and J by 4 bases, leaving 12 bases between them. Germline CDR1 reads SEHNR; CDR2 reads FQNEAQ (reference sequence).

This clonotype was observed a few times. CDR3 protein: CASSQPEGAEKLFF. The CDR3 DNA follows: TGCGCCAGCAGCCAGCCGGAGGGGGCTGAAAAACTGTTTTTT. This rearrangement joins TRBV5-1 to TRBJ1-4; 7 bases agree with TRBD1. Germline V gene data show CDR1 as SGHRS and CDR2 as YFSETQ. J lost 7 bases, V lost 4 bases, and 7 bases had no gene match. The CDR3 contains 14 residues.

This clonotype was seen more than once but under ten times. The chain combines TRBV27 with TRBJ1-4; possibly TRBD1 for D (6 bases). This CDR3 is built from 14 residues. The germline V and J ends were trimmed by 3 bases and 6 bases, with 11 bases remaining between them. Germline-derived CDR1 and CDR2 are MNHEY and SMNVEV (reference sequence). The CDR3 DNA sequence: TGTGCCAGCAGTTTGCTCCCAGGGGATGAAAAACTGTTTTTT. This translates into CASSLLPGDEKLFF.

This chain uses TRBV6-6 with TRBJ2-1; TRBD2 might be the D (6 bases). The CDR3 is made up of 15 amino acids. Germline V gives CDR1 MNHNY, CDR2 SVGAGI (reference sequence). Trimming shortened V by 2 bases and J by 6 bases, and 14 bases separated the two germline ends. The CDR3 sequence is CASSYPVGAGNEQFF. CDR3 sequence (DNA): TGTGCCAGCAGTTACCCTGTGGGAGCGGGCAATGAGCAGTTCTTC.

J is TRBJ1-5 and V is TRBV20-1; TRBD1 is a possible D gene (5 bases). The CDR3 is made up of 11 amino acids. V lost 1 base to trimming and J lost 13 bases, with 11 bases between them. Germline V gene sequence: CDR1 DFQATT, CDR2 SNEGSKA (reference sequence). CDR3 in amino acids: CSARATGRQHF. The CDR3 bases are TGCAGTGCTAGAGCCACGGGACGTCAGCATTTT.

The chain carries TRBV7-3 and TRBJ2-3, with D unclear. Germline-derived CDR1 and CDR2 are SGHTA and FQGTGA. V lost 5 bases and J 4 bases, leaving 7 bases between the germline ends. CDR3 length: 12 residues. CDR3 sequence (DNA): TGTGCCAGCAGCGTTAACCCAGATACGCAGTATTTT. It encodes CASSVNPDTQYF.

This sequence joins TRBV5-6 and TRBJ2-5, with a weak D call TRBD2 (5 bases). The DNA end is a closer match to TRBJ2-7, so the J assignment may be wrong. CDR3 length: 14 amino acids. CDR1 is SGHDT and CDR2 is YYEEEE in the germline V gene. CDR3 DNA: TGTGCCAGCATCATCGACGGGATCCCCAGCGAGCAGTACTTC. As protein: CASIIDGIPSEQYF.

The CDR3 DNA reads as TGTGCCAGCAGTTTGGGAACGCTGGGTGAAAAACTGTTTTTT. Its translation: CASSLGTLGEKLFF. This chain uses TRBV27 with TRBJ1-4; D not resolved. CDR3 length: 14 residues. The V and J ends lost 3 bases and 7 bases respectively, with 12 bases between them. Germline CDR1 MNHEY, CDR2 SMNVEV (reference sequence).

The table lists this clonotype with a few counts. This chain connects TRBV5-1 to TRBJ2-5; TRBD2 is a possible D gene (6 bases). CDR3 length equals 15 residues. Per the germline V gene, CDR1 is SGHRS and CDR2 is YFSETQ. Trimming removed 3 bases from V and 4 bases from J, with 16 bases in between. The chain's CDR3 is CASSSGTARVETQYF. The CDR3 DNA is TGCGCCAGCAGCTCCGGGACTGCGAGGGTAGAGACCCAGTACTTC. The variable domain in full, completed from reference TRBV5-1 and TRBJ2-5, reads KAGVTQTPRYLIKTRGQQVTLSCSPISGHRSVSWYQQTPGQGLQFLFEYFSETQRNKGNFPGRFSGRQFSNSRSEMNVSTLELGDSALYLCASSSGTARVETQYFGPGTRLLVL.